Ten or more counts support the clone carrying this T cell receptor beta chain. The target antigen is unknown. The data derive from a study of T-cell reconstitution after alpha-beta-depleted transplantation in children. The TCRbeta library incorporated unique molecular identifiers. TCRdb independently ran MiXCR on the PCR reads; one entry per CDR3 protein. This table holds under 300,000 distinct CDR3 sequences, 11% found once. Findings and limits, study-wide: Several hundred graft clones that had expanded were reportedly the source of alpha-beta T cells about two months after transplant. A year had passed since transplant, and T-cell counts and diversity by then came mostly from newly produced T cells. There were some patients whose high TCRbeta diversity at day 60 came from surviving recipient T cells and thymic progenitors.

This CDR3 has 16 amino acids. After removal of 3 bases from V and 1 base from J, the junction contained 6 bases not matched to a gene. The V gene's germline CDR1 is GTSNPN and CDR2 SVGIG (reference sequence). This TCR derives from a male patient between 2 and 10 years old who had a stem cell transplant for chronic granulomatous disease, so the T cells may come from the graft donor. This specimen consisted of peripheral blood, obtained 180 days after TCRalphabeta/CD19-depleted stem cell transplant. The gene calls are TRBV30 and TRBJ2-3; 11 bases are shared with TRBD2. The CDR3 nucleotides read TGTGCCTGGAGCATACTAGCGGGAGTTGGCACAGATACGCAGTATTTT. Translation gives CAWSILAGVGTDTQYF.